This TCR beta chain comes out of a study of CD8+ T cells in alopecia areata. Study context: Severity was scored as percentage of affected scalp area in treated patients. General study points: The presence of one nonresponder keeps the tie between baseline CD8+ expansion and response uncertain.

Turning to this clone: The antigen is undetermined.

As for treatment: oral pan-JAK inhibitor, 5-10 mg twice daily. Specimens obtained from alopecia areata patients comprised lesional scalp punch biopsies and peripheral blood. Germline CDR1 SGHRS, CDR2 YFSETQ. This CDR3 contains 17 residues. After removal of 2 bases from V and 5 bases from J, the junction contained 12 bases not matched to a gene. Reverse transcription of extracted RNA yielded cDNA, which provided the sequencing template. Clones were read by immunoSEQ multiplex PCR, and TCRdb kept only the in-frame ones, dropping some. The sample carries approximately 300,000 clones, about three fifths recorded once.

This TCR came from a human donor with alopecia areata. The material sequenced was CD4+ T cells sorted from blood, taken at week 24, from a patient treated with tofacitinib. The V gene is TRBV5-1, the J gene TRBJ1-4, with TRBD1 matching over 7 bases. CDR3 nucleotide sequence: TGCGCCAGCAGCTTCGGTGACAGGGCAAGGGGCAATGAAAAACTGTTTTTT. This sequence encodes CASSFGDRARGNEKLFF.